Listed here is a single T cell receptor beta chain. PCR primers comprised 60 Vbeta and 13 Jbeta primers. Using immunoSEQ multiplex PCR, the repertoire was profiled, and TCRdb retains in-frame clones only, with some absent. This sample has under 150,000 clones; around four fifths occur once, and the top ten carry 0.95% to 1.5%. Germline V gene sequence: CDR1 SEHNR, CDR2 FQNEAQ (reference sequence). Trimming removed 2 bases from V and 4 bases from J, with 12 bases in between. This CDR3 has 14 amino acids. This record belongs to a study of cytomegalovirus exposure and HLA in healthy donors. As for the study in general: A preliminary data release comprised around 85 million unique TCRs obtained from HLA-typed donors.

At sampling all donors were nominally healthy, likely with unrecorded immune exposures. The sequencing sample was made of PBMCs. This TCR came from a boy between 10 and 17 years old in good health and CMV-seronegative. The chain is built from TRBV7-9 and TRBJ2-7, with D possibly TRBD1 on 5 matching bases. CDR3 residues: CASSLLGEVYEQYF. CDR3 nucleotide sequence: TGTGCCAGCAGCTTACTAGGGGAAGTATACGAGCAGTACTTC.